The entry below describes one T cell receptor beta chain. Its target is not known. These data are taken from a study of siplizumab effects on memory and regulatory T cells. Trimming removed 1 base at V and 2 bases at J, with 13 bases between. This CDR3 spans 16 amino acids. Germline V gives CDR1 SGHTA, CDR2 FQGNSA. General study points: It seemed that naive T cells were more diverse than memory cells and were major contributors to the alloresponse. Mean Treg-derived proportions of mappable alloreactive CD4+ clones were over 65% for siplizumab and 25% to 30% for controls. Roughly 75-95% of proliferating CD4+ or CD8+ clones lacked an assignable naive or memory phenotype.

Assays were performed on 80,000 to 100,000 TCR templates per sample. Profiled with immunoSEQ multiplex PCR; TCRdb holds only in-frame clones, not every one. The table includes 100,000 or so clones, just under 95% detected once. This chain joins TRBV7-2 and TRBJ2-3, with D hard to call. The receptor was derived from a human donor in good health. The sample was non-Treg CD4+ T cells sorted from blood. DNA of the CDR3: TGTGCCAGCAGCTTAGGCGGTCCTACCATCACAGATACGCAGTATTTT. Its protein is CASSLGGPTITDTQYF. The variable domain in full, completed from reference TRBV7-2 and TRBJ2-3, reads GAGVSQSPSNKVTEKGKDVELRCDPISGHTALYWYRQSLGQGLEFLIYFQGNSAPDKSGLPSDRFSAERTGGSVSTLTIQRTQQEDSAVYLCASSLGGPTITDTQYFGPGTRLTVL.